Listed below are T cell receptor beta chains from one sample, sequenced in a study of chemoradiotherapy in HPV16-positive cancers. Sequencing was performed with immunoSEQ multiplex PCR; in TCRdb, only in-frame clones are kept and a portion is missing. This table holds roughly 12,000 clones, about two thirds found once. Sampling took place from a patient who underwent chemoradiotherapy. These receptors all stem from a human donor with HPV-associated anogenital cancer. CDR3s include the opening cysteine and the closing phenylalanine or tryptophan. The D gene is left open where the match is weak. Not every row has a clone size; where given, it reads once, few, many or a size class.

clone size: .
V gene: TRBV19
J gene: TRBJ1-1
D gene: .
CDR3 protein: CASSILRGTEAFF
CDR3 DNA: TGTGCCAGTAGTATCCTAAGGGGCACTGAAGCTTTCTTT

clone size: .
V gene: TRBV11-2
J gene: TRBJ1-2
D gene: .
CDR3 protein: CASSLWGVDGYTF
CDR3 DNA: TGTGCCAGCAGCTTATGGGGGGTTGATGGCTACACCTTC

clone size: .
V gene: TRBV7-8
J gene: TRBJ2-1
D gene: TRBD2
CDR3 protein: CASSLDRGTAGGNNEQFF
CDR3 DNA: TGTGCCAGCAGCTTAGATCGGGGGACGGCGGGAGGAAACAATGAGCAGTTCTTC

clone size: .
V gene: TRBV28
J gene: TRBJ1-5
D gene: .
CDR3 protein: CASRNPGAGTQHF
CDR3 DNA: TGTGCCAGCAGAAACCCAGGGGCCGGGACCCAGCATTTT

clone size: .
V gene: TRBV13
J gene: TRBJ1-2
D gene: TRBD1
CDR3 protein: CASSINRGANYGYTF
CDR3 DNA: TGTGCCAGCAGCATAAACAGGGGAGCTAACTATGGCTACACCTTC

clone size: .
V gene: TRBV7-6
J gene: TRBJ2-3
D gene: TRBD2
CDR3 protein: CASSLVLANTDTQYF
CDR3 DNA: TGTGCCAGCAGCTTAGTACTAGCGAACACAGATACGCAGTATTTT

clone size: .
V gene: TRBV7-9
J gene: TRBJ2-7
D gene: TRBD1
CDR3 protein: CASSYRDSTDEQYF
CDR3 DNA: TGTGCCAGCAGCTACCGGGACAGTACCGACGAGCAGTACTTC

clone size: few
V gene: TRBV27
J gene: TRBJ2-7
D gene: .
CDR3 protein: CASSFGRGAYEQYF
CDR3 DNA: TGTGCCAGCAGTTTTGGTAGGGGGGCATACGAGCAGTACTTC

clone size: .
V gene: TRBV4-3
J gene: TRBJ2-2
D gene: TRBD2
CDR3 protein: CASSQEAPGGLTGELFF
CDR3 DNA: TGCGCCAGCAGCCAAGAGGCACCGGGAGGACTCACCGGGGAGCTGTTTTTT

clone size: few
V gene: TRBV4-1
J gene: TRBJ2-6
D gene: TRBD1
CDR3 protein: CASSPTGASSGANVLTF
CDR3 DNA: TGCGCCAGCAGCCCGACAGGGGCCTCCTCTGGGGCCAACGTCCTGACTTTC

clone size: .
V gene: TRBV19
J gene: TRBJ2-1
D gene: .
CDR3 protein: CASSIIGEQFF
CDR3 DNA: TGTGCCAGTAGTATCATCGGCGAGCAGTTCTTC

clone size: .
V gene: TRBV5-6
J gene: TRBJ1-4
D gene: .
CDR3 protein: CASSTSGPNEKLFF
CDR3 DNA: TGTGCCAGCAGCACCTCAGGACCGAATGAAAAACTGTTTTTT

clone size: .
V gene: TRBV5-5
J gene: TRBJ1-1
D gene: .
CDR3 protein: CASSFVTEAFF
CDR3 DNA: TGTGCCAGCAGCTTTGTCACTGAAGCTTTCTTT

clone size: .
V gene: TRBV28
J gene: TRBJ2-7
D gene: .
CDR3 protein: CASTHATRVPYEQYF
CDR3 DNA: TGTGCCAGCACCCACGCTACGCGGGTCCCCTACGAGCAGTACTTC

clone size: few
V gene: TRBV18
J gene: TRBJ1-3
D gene: .
CDR3 protein: CASSPVGSISGNTIYF
CDR3 DNA: TGTGCCAGCTCACCGGTGGGCTCCATCTCTGGAAACACCATATATTTT

clone size: .
V gene: TRBV9
J gene: TRBJ2-2
D gene: .
CDR3 protein: CASSPIWGSGSTGELFF
CDR3 DNA: TGTGCCAGCAGCCCCATATGGGGGAGCGGCAGCACCGGGGAGCTGTTTTTT

clone size: few
V gene: TRBV9
J gene: TRBJ2-2
D gene: .
CDR3 protein: CASSARLTGELFF
CDR3 DNA: TGTGCCAGCAGCGCCAGACTCACCGGGGAGCTGTTTTTT